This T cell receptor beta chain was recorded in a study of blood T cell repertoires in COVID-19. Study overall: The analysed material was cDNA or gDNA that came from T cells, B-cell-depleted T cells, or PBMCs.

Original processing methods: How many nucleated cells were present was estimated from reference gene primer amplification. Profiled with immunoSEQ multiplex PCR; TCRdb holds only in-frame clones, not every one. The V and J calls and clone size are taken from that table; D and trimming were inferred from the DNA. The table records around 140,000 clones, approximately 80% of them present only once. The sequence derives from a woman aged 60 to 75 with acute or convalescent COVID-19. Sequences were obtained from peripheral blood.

The CDR3, as DNA: TGCAGCGTTGAGGCTAGCCCTCGGGATACGCAGTATTTT. It yields the protein CSVEASPRDTQYF. The V call is TRBV29-1, the J call TRBJ2-3; weak D call: TRBD2 (5 bases). In germline, CDR1 is SQVTM, CDR2 ANQGSEA. V lost 3 bases, J lost 6 bases, and 13 bases lay in between. The CDR3 totals 13 residues.